This TCR beta chain was recovered during a study of shared clonotypes between healthy human individuals (dated by TCRdb to about 2020). Turning to the overall study: Three men and two women, aged 18 to 49 years, made up the cohort. Libraries were prepared and TCR repertoires were sequenced by different laboratories using diverse techniques, in order to increase sequencing depth and limit assay-specific biases. Blood TCR repertoires of a handful of healthy adults were deeply sequenced to estimate repertoire size and the extent of clonotype sharing between individuals. Per donor, leukapheresis produced somewhere between about 0.94 and 9.5 billion PBMCs. For each donor, three plates each were used for CD4 naive and CD4 memory, two plates were used for CD8 naive, and one plate was used for CD8 memory. Study-level results and caveats: Naive subsets generally had larger estimated clonotype richness than memory subsets did. Pairwise subsampling indicated that sequencing depth was expected to affect the degree of clonotype sharing among donors. Rarefaction of sorted-subset datasets indicated incomplete sequencing despite the large sequencing depth. When a few donors were compared, the shared fraction of clonotypes was roughly 5% for naive CD4, more than 3% for naive CD8, roughly 2.5% for memory CD4, and approximately 0.4% for memory CD8. Sampling was restricted to blood, and TCR repertoires in tissue are likely to differ from TCR repertoires in blood. Clonotypes shared by all four sorted-subset donors showed higher generation probabilities than non-shared clonotypes. Because the study included only a small number of donors, the genetic and exposure-history diversity represented was limited.

The donors were healthy, HIV-negative adults with no recently reported acute infections or vaccinations. Only Caucasian adults living in Nashville, Tennessee, USA were represented among the donors. CD4+ T cells were enriched by magnetic negative selection; naive cells were then positively selected on CD45RA, and the negative fraction formed the memory subset. After blood collection by leukapheresis, PBMCs were isolated using Ficoll-Histopaque density gradient centrifugation and then cryopreserved in the vapor phase of liquid nitrogen. Analytical flow cytometry was used to check the purity and quantity of each magnetically sorted T cell population. Genomic DNA was isolated from each sorted fraction and quantified by UV absorbance on a Nanodrop 2000c. As to this clone: Its cognate antigen has yet to be identified. Germline is not matched at one junction end, which may reflect a read error.

Using the deep immunoSEQ assay, TCR CDR3 regions were amplified from genomic DNA by multiplex PCR. Genomic DNA extracted from each cell subset was distributed evenly over all wells of several immunoSEQ 96-well plates, and each plate served as one replicate. For sorted subsets, each replicate PCR was loaded with approximately 200 ng genomic DNA, equivalent to 30,000 or so T cell genomes. Purified libraries were quantified with a Qubit 3.0 fluorometer, sized on a Bioanalyzer 2100, and re-quantified with the KAPA Library Quantification kit. Every immunoSEQ 96-well plate was sequenced on a dedicated single-read 150-cycle Illumina NextSeq 550 flow cell. Concerning the study's data processing: Because only junctional sequences without quality scores were contained in the immunoSEQ output, filtering matching that applied to full-length reads could not be performed. Sequences were annotated with PyIR, a Python wrapper for IgBLAST v1.9, and V/J genes and CDR3 were assigned using IMGT germline references. Reads were removed for weak V/J assignments (E-value above 1e-6), missing CDR3, stop codons, out-of-frame junctions, or ambiguous translated residues. V3J clonotypes were defined as sequences sharing the same inferred V gene, J gene, and CDR3 amino acid sequence. To compute the percentage overlap between repertoires, the number of shared unique clonotypes was divided by the size of the smaller repertoire. Repertoire richness was assessed with RTK rarefaction, the Chao1 estimator, and Recon v2.1 estimates of unobserved clonotypes. Generation probabilities were computed with OLGA for all TCRbeta clonotypes obtained by the gDNA method from several donors. Sourced from immuneACCESS, this table was stored by TCRdb with only in-frame sequences that have V and J called. A share of the clones is absent; for the studies checked, an unresolved V gene accounts for under half, and the remainder has no known explanation. V, J and clone size reflect that table, while D and trimming were determined from the DNA. This sample gives around 1 million clones in total; approximately 80% of them show up just once. The ten largest make up approximately 1.5% of the sample.

For CDR1 and CDR2, the germline V gene lists SGHTA and FQGTGA. CDR3 length: 15 amino acids, cysteine to phenylalanine. CDR3 DNA is the only sequence kept; it has 45 bases, read in frame from the first base. This clonotype was obtained from a man aged 18 to 30 in good health. Sequencing used memory CD4+ T cells sorted from blood. Per the publication, the cell subset or site label means: CD45RA-negative fraction. The chain is assembled from TRBV7-3 and TRBJ2-3; TRBD1 is a possible D gene, resting on 5 matching bases. The CDR3 protein: CASSAGNPGTDTQYF. The DNA reads TGTGCCAGCAGCGCAGGGAACCCCGGCACCGATACGCAGTATTTT.